These 13 T cell receptor beta chains share one sample of origin, sequenced in a study of shared clonotypes between healthy human individuals (dated by TCRdb to 2019 to 2021). Libraries were constructed by the immunoSEQ multiplex PCR assay. TCRdb's version of the immuneACCESS table is confined to in-frame rearrangements and falls short of the full clone set. An unresolved V gene accounts for under half of the shortfall where checked; the remainder is of unknown origin. Within this sample are about 1.5 million clones, with 98% of them counted one time only. Around 0.47% of the sample goes to the ten largest clones. The sequencing sample was made of naive CD4+ T cells sorted from blood. Reading the label with the study, this specimen's cell subset or site is: CD45RA+ positively selected. The receptor source for this set is a man aged 30 to 45 in good health.

The chain is built from TRBV11-2 and TRBJ1-2; no firm D call. This CDR3 is built from 14 residues. V dropped 2 bases and J dropped 0 bases, with 7 bases sitting between them. Germline V CDR1 and CDR2: SGHAT, FQNNGV. DNA of the CDR3: TGTGCCAGCAGCTTATCGGCGGCTAACTATGGCTACACCTTC. Translating gives CASSLSAANYGYTF.

The chain employs TRBV29-1 and TRBJ2-7; TRBD1 agrees at 10 bases. The CDR3 extends over 13 amino acids. The V and J ends lost 4 bases and 6 bases, in that order; junction bases with no gene match: 6. Germline-derived CDR1 and CDR2 are SQVTM and ANQGSEA. The CDR3 DNA reads as TGCAGCGTTGTCCGCGGGACAGGGGTCGAGCAGTACTTC. It encodes CSVVRGTGVEQYF.

V and J are TRBV28 and TRBJ2-7; 7 bases align to TRBD1. CDR1 and CDR2 (germline): MDHEN, SYDVKM. J gave up 0 bases and V 6 bases, and 11 bases lay outside the gene matches. The length of the CDR3 is 16 residues. The chain's CDR3 is CASSSIRDRGSYEQYF. For the CDR3, the DNA is TGTGCCAGCAGCTCTATCCGGGACAGAGGCTCCTACGAGCAGTACTTC.

Details on this clone: This sample also contains other DNA sequences that code for the same CDR3. The genes are TRBV7-6 and TRBJ2-5; D is unresolved. This CDR3 has 11 amino acids. Germline values: CDR1 SGHVS, CDR2 FNYEAQ. V dropped 4 bases and J dropped 2 bases, with 2 bases sitting between them. CDR3 coding DNA: TGTGCCAGCAGCTCACAAGAGACCCAGTACTTC. Translation: CASSSQETQYF.

Only one count was recorded for this clone. V is TRBV19 and J is TRBJ2-5, with 8 bases identical to TRBD1. Germline CDR1 LNHDA, CDR2 SQIVND (reference sequence). CDR3 length: 19 residues. V lost 3 bases and J lost 4; bases outside the gene matches: 19. The CDR3 sequence: CASSIGSMRRQGLGETQYF. CDR3 coding DNA: TGTGCCAGTAGTATTGGTTCCATGAGGAGACAGGGGCTGGGAGAGACCCAGTACTTC. Variable domain in full (rest from reference TRBV19 and TRBJ2-5): DGGITQSPKYLFRKEGQNVTLSCEQNLNHDAMYWYRQDPGQGLRLIYYSQIVNDFQKGDIAEGYSVSREKKESFPLTVTSAQKNPTAFYLCASSIGSMRRQGLGETQYFGPGTRLLVL.

This clone was counted once. The rearrangement joins TRBV10-3 to TRBJ2-1; 10 positions match TRBD2. CDR3 length equals 17 residues. Germline V gene data show CDR1 as ENHRY and CDR2 as SYGVKD. J was trimmed by 9 bases and V by 0 bases; bases with no gene match: 11. The chain's CDR3 is CAISESSGLAGVAEQFF. CDR3 coding DNA: TGTGCCATCAGTGAGTCGTCAGGGCTAGCGGGAGTGGCTGAGCAGTTCTTC.

The rearrangement joins TRBV28 to TRBJ2-7; D is undetermined. This CDR3 region has 13 residues. Germline V gene sequence: CDR1 MDHEN, CDR2 SYDVKM. Trimming took 3 bases from V and 2 from J, leaving 8 bases between them. DNA of the CDR3: TGTGCCAGCAGTTTCGGATTTGCCTACGAGCAGTACTTC. As protein: CASSFGFAYEQYF.

The rearrangement uses TRBV5-1 and TRBJ2-1; 8 bases fit TRBD2. Germline CDR1 is SGHRS and CDR2 is YFSETQ. Germline trimming cut 2 bases from V and 8 bases from J; bases unmatched to any gene: 6. The CDR3 runs to 14 residues. The CDR3 nucleotides are TGCGCCAGCAGCTTCTCCGGGACTAGTTATGAGCAGTTCTTC. Its translation: CASSFSGTSYEQFF.

The rearrangement links TRBV18 to TRBJ2-3; 9 nucleotides align to TRBD2. The CDR3 spans 15 residues. With 3 bases clipped from V and 7 bases from J, the junction kept 8 bases outside the gene matches. Germline CDR1 KGHSH, CDR2 LQKENI. CDR3 sequence (DNA): TGTGCCAGCTCACCCGGAGCGGGAGGTCCTAATACGCAGTATTTT. This sequence encodes CASSPGAGGPNTQYF.

This chain joins TRBV28 and TRBJ1-1; D possibly corresponds to TRBD1 (5 bases). This CDR3 is 13 amino acids long. V was pared by 4 bases and J by 1 base, with 7 bases between. Germline CDR1 and CDR2: MDHEN and SYDVKM. The CDR3 loop reads CASSYRPNTEAFF. Written as DNA, the CDR3 is TGTGCCAGCAGTTACAGGCCGAACACTGAAGCTTTCTTT. Combining the CDR3 with reference TRBV28 and TRBJ1-1 gives the whole variable domain DVKVTQSSRYLVKRTGEKVFLECVQDMDHENMFWYRQDPGLGLRLIYFSYDVKMKEKGDIPEGYSVSREKKERFSLILESASTNQTSMYLCASSYRPNTEAFFGQGTRLTVV.

V gene TRBV11-2 combines with J gene TRBJ2-1; D uncertain. There are 15 residues in the CDR3. Trimming removed 0 bases from V and 3 bases from J, with 9 bases in between. Germline CDR1 SGHAT, CDR2 FQNNGV. The CDR3 is CASSLDSSGYNEQFF. CDR3 DNA sequence: TGTGCCAGCAGCTTAGACAGTTCGGGCTACAATGAGCAGTTCTTC.

The genes are TRBV7-3 and TRBJ2-2, with unresolved D. Germline loops: CDR1 SGHTA, CDR2 FQGTGA. This CDR3 region has 14 residues. Trimming left V 5 bases short and J 4 bases short, with 11 bases between. The CDR3 sequence: CASSPSRVTGELFF. As DNA, the CDR3 is TGTGCCAGCAGCCCGTCTAGGGTCACCGGGGAGCTGTTTTTT. Filled out from reference TRBV7-3 and TRBJ2-2, the complete variable domain reads GAGVSQTPSNKVTEKGKYVELRCDPISGHTALYWYRQSLGQGPEFLIYFQGTGAADDSGLPNDRFFAVRPEGSVSTLKIQRTERGDSAVYLCASSPSRVTGELFFGEGSRLTVL.

The chain carries TRBV7-9 and TRBJ1-3, with 7 bases aligning to TRBD1. There are 16 residues in the CDR3. The trim removed 6 bases at V and 3 bases at J, leaving 11 bases unmatched. Germline CDR1 and CDR2: SEHNR and FQNEAQ (reference sequence). DNA of the CDR3: TGTGCCAGCAGTTACTACAGGGGCCCCTATGGAAACACCATATATTTT. Protein sequence: CASSYYRGPYGNTIYF.